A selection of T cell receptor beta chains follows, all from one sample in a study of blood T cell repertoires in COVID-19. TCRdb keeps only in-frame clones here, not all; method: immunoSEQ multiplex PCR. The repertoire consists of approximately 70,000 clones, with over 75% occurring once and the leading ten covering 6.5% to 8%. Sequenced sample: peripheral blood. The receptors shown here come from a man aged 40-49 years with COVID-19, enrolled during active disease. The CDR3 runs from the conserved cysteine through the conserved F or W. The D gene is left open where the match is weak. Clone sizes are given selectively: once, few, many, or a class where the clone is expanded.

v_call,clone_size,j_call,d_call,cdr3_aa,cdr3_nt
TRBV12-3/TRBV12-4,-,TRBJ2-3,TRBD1,CASSMTGSDTQYF,TGTGCCAGCAGTATGACAGGGTCAGATACGCAGTATTTT
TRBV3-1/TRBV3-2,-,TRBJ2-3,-,CASSLRGSTDTQYF,TGTGCCAGCAGCCTGCGGGGTAGCACAGATACGCAGTATTTT
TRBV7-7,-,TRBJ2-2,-,CASSPTGTGELFF,TGTGCCAGCAGTCCCACAGGGACGGGGGAGCTGTTTTTT
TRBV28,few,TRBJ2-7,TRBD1,CASSLGTAGSYEQYF,TGTGCCAGCAGTTTAGGGACAGCAGGGAGCTACGAGCAGTACTTC
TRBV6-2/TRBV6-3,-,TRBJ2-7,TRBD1,CASSYSGQGRNEQYF,TGTGCCAGCAGTTACTCTGGACAGGGGAGGAACGAGCAGTACTTC
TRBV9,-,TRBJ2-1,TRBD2,CASSLSGGVNNEQFF,TGTGCCAGCAGCCTTAGCGGGGGGGTTAACAATGAGCAGTTCTTC
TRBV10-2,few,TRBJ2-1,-,CASSESGTFNEQFF,TGCGCCAGCAGTGAGTCCGGGACTTTCAATGAGCAGTTCTTC
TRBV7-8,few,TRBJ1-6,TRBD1,CASSPQGGSDSPLHF,TGTGCCAGCAGCCCCCAGGGGGGTAGTGATTCACCCCTCCACTTT
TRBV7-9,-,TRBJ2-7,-,CASSLVTRGIDEQYF,TGTGCCAGCAGCTTAGTGACCCGGGGTATCGACGAGCAGTACTTC
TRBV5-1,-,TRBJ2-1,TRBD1,CASRTSGQGLVEQFF,TGCGCCAGCAGAACCTCGGGACAGGGTCTGGTTGAGCAGTTCTTC
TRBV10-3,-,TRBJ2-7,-,CAISGRGQNEQYF,TGTGCCATCAGTGGGAGGGGGCAGAACGAGCAGTACTTC
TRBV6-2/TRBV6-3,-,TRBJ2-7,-,CASSWTGGNYEQYF,TGTGCCAGCAGTTGGACGGGGGGCAATTACGAGCAGTACTTC
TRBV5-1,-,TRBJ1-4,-,CASSSTGEKTNEKLFF,TGCGCCAGCAGCTCCACCGGGGAAAAAACTAATGAAAAACTGTTTTTT
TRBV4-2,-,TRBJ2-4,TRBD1,CASSQPGTGNDIQYF,TGTGCCAGCAGCCAGCCCGGGACAGGGAACGACATTCAGTACTTC
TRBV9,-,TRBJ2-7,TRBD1,CASSVGPGTGAYEQYF,TGTGCCAGCAGCGTAGGGCCCGGGACAGGGGCCTACGAGCAGTACTTC
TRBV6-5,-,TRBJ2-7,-,CASSSAGGQKSYEQYF,TGTGCCAGCAGTTCCGCCGGGGGACAGAAATCCTACGAGCAGTACTTC
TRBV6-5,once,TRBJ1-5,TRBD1,CASSPGTGGNQPQHF,TGTGCCAGCAGCCCGGGGACAGGAGGCAATCAGCCCCAGCATTTT
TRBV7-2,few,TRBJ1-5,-,CASSPGVGRTQPQHF,TGTGCCAGCAGCCCGGGGGTGGGCAGAACCCAGCCCCAGCATTTT
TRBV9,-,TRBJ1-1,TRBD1,CASSPPSGQGFGTEAFF,TGTGCCAGCAGCCCACCGTCTGGACAGGGTTTCGGGACTGAAGCTTTCTTT
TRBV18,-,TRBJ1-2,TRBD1,CASSPPGTGNGIYGYTF,TGTGCCAGCTCACCACCGGGGACAGGGAACGGGATCTATGGCTACACCTTC
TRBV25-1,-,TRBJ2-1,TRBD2,CASSEPAGRRGEQFF,TGTGCCAGCAGTGAACCAGCGGGACGGAGGGGTGAGCAGTTCTTC
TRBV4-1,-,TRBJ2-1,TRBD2,CASSQRLAGGYNEQFF,TGCGCCAGCAGCCAACGACTAGCGGGGGGGTACAATGAGCAGTTCTTC
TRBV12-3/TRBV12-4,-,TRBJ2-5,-,CASSLVPGETQYF,TGTGCCAGCAGTTTGGTACCCGGGGAGACCCAGTACTTC
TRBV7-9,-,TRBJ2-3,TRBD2,CATGIGGGYTNTQYF,TGTGCCACCGGAATCGGGGGGGGTTACACGAATACGCAGTATTTT
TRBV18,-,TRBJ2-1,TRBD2,CASSRKAGGNYDYNEQFF,TGTGCCAGCTCACGGAAAGCGGGGGGGAACTACGACTACAATGAGCAGTTCTTC
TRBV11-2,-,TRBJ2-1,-,CASSAVGAFYNEQFF,TGTGCCAGCAGCGCTGTGGGGGCTTTCTACAATGAGCAGTTCTTC